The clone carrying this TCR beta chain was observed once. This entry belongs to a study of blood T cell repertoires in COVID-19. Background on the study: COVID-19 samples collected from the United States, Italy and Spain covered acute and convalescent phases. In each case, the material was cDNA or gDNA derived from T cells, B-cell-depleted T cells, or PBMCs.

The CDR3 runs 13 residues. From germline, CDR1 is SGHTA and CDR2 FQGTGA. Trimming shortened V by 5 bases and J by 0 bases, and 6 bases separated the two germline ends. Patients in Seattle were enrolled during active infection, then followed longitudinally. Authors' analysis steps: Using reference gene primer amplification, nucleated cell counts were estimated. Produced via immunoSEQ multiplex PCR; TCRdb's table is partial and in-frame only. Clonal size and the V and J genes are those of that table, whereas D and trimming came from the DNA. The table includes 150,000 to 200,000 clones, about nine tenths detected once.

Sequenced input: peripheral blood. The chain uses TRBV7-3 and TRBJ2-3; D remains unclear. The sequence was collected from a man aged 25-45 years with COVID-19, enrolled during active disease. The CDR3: CASSLGSTDTQYF. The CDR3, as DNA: TGTGCCAGCAGCCTCGGGAGCACAGATACGCAGTATTTT.